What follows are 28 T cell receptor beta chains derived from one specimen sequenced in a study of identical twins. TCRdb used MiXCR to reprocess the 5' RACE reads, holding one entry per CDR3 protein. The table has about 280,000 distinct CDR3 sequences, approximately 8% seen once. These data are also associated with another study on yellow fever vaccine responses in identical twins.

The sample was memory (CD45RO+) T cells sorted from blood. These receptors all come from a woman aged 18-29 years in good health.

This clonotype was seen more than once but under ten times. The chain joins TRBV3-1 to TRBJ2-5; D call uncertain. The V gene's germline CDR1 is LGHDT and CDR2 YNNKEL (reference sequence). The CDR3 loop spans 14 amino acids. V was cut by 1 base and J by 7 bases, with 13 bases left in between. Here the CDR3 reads CASSQVNSERTQYF. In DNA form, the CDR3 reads TGTGCCAGCAGCCAAGTCAACAGTGAGAGGACCCAGTACTTC.

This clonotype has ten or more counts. The CDR3 nucleotides are TGTAGCAATCAGCCCCAGCATTTT. It yields the protein CSNQPQHF. The chain has TRBV15 and TRBJ1-5; D call uncertain. The CDR3 is 8 residues long. From germline, CDR1 is LNHNV and CDR2 YYDKDF (reference sequence).

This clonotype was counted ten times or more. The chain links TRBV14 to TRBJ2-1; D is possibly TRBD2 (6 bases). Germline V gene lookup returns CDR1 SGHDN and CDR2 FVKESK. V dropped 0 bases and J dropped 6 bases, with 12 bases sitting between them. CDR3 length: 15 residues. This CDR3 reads CASSQEGRFTNEQFF. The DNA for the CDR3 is TGTGCCAGCAGCCAAGAAGGGAGGTTCACCAATGAGCAGTTCTTC.

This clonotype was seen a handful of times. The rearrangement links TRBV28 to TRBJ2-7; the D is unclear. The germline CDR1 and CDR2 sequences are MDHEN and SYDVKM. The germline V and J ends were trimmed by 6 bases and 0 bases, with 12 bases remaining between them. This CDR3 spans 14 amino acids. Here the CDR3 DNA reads TGTGCCAGCAGAATCAGAGAGAGCTCCTACGAGCAGTACTTC. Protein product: CASRIRESSYEQYF.

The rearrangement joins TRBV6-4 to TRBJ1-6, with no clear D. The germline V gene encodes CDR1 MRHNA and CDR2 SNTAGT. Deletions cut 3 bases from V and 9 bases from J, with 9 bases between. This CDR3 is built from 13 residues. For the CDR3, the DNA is TGTGCCAGCAGTGAAGGTTATGCTTCACCCCTCCACTTT. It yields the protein CASSEGYASPLHF.

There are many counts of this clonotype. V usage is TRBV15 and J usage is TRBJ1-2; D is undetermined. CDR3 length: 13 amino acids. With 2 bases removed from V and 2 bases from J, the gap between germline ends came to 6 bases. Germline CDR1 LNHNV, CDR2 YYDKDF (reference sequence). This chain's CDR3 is CATSRSGNYGYTF. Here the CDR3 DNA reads TGTGCCACCAGCAGATCCGGGAACTATGGCTACACCTTC.

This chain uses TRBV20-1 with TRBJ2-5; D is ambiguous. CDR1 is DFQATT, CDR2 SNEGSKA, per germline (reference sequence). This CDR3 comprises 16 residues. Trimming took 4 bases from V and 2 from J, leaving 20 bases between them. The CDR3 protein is CSATKRTPGEQETQYF. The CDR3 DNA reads TGCAGTGCTACCAAACGCACCCCTGGAGAGCAAGAGACCCAGTACTTC.

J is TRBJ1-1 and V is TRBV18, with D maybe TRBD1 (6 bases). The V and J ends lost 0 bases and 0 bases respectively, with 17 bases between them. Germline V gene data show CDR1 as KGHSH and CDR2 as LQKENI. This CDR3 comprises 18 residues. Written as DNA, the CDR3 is TGTGCCAGCTCACCACCCGGGACACGACTCCGATTGAACACTGAAGCTTTCTTT. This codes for CASSPPGTRLRLNTEAFF.

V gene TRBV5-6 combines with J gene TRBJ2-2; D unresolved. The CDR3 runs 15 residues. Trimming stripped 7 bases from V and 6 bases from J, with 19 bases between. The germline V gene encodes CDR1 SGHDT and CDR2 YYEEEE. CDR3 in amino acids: CASRRMSVLPGELFF. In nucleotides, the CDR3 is TGTGCCAGCCGTAGGATGTCCGTCCTCCCCGGGGAGCTGTTTTTT.

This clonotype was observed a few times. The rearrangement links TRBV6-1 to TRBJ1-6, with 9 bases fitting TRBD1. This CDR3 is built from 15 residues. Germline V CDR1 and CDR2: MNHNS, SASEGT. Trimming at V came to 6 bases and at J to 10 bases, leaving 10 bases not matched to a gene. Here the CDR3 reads CASRTVGDRVSPLHF. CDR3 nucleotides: TGTGCCAGCAGAACCGTCGGGGACAGGGTCTCACCCCTCCACTTT.

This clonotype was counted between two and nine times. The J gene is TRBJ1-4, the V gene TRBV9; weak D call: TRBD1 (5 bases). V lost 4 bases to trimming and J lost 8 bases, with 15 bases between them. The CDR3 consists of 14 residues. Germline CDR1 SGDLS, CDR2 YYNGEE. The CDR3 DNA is TGTGCCAGCAGCCCCCAGGGTTTGGGGGAAAAACTGTTTTTT. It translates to CASSPQGLGEKLFF. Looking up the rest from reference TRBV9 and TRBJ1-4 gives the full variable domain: DSGVTQTPKHLITATGQRVTLRCSPRSGDLSVYWYQQSLDQGLQFLIQYYNGEERAKGNILERFSAQQFPDLHSELNLSSLELGDSALYFCASSPQGLGEKLFFGSGTQLSVL.

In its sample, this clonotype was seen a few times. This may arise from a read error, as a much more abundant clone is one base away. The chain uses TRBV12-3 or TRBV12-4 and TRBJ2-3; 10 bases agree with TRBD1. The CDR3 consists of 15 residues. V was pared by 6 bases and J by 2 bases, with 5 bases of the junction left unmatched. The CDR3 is CASRAGTGDTDTQYF. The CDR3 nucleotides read TGTGCCAGCAGAGCCGGGACAGGGGACACAGATACGCAGTATTTT.

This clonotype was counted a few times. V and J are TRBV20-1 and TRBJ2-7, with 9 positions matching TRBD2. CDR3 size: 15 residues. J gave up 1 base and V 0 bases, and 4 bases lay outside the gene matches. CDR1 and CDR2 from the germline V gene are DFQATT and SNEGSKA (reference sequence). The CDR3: CSARDIAGDSYEQYF. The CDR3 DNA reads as TGCAGTGCTAGAGATATAGCGGGAGATTCCTACGAGCAGTACTTC.

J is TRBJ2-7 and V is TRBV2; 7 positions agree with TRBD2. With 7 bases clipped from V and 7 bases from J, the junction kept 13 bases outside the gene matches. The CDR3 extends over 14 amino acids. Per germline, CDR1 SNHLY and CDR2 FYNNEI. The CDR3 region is CASTPLLAGDEQYF. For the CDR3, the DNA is TGTGCCAGCACTCCGTTGCTGGCGGGAGATGAGCAGTACTTC.

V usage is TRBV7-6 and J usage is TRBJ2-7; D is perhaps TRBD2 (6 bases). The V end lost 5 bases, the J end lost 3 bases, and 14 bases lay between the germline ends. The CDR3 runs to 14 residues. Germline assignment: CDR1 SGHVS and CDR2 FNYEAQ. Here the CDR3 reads CASSPAGPDYEQYF. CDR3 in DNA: TGTGCCAGCAGCCCCGCGGGGCCCGACTACGAGCAGTACTTC.

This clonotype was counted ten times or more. The CDR3 nucleotides are TGTGCCATCAGTGATTTAGGGGGGGCTCAGCCCCAGCATTTT. Protein product: CAISDLGGAQPQHF. The chain joins TRBV10-3 to TRBJ1-5; D might be TRBD1 (6 bases). The CDR3 has 14 amino acids. Between the trimmed V and J ends, which lost 3 bases and 6 bases, there was a span of 12 bases. Per the germline V gene, CDR1 is ENHRY and CDR2 is SYGVKD.

The chain's CDR3 is CASSNSPMNTEAFF. The CDR3 DNA reads TGTGCCAGCAGCAACAGTCCGATGAACACTGAAGCTTTCTTT. The chain links TRBV28 to TRBJ1-1; the D is unclear. Germline assignment: CDR1 MDHEN and CDR2 SYDVKM. V was clipped by 6 bases and J by 0 bases, with 11 bases between them. The CDR3 sequence is 14 residues long. Full variable domain (rest looked up from reference TRBV28 and TRBJ1-1): DVKVTQSSRYLVKRTGEKVFLECVQDMDHENMFWYRQDPGLGLRLIYFSYDVKMKEKGDIPEGYSVSREKKERFSLILESASTNQTSMYLCASSNSPMNTEAFFGQGTRLTVV.

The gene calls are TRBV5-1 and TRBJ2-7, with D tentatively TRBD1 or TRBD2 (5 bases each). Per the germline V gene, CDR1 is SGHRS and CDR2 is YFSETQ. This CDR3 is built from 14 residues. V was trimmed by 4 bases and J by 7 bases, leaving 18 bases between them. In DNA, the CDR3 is TGCGCCAGCAGCAATCGGGACCTGGCGGGTGAGCAGTACTTC. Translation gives CASSNRDLAGEQYF.

CDR3 sequence reads: CASSTGIYSGANVLTF. In nucleotides, the CDR3 is TGTGCCAGCAGTACCGGGATCTACTCTGGGGCCAACGTCCTGACTTTC. This chain connects TRBV6-4 to TRBJ2-6; weak D call: TRBD2 (5 bases). Trimming left V 5 bases short and J 0 bases short, with 11 bases between. The CDR3 loop spans 16 amino acids. The V gene's germline CDR1 is MRHNA and CDR2 SNTAGT.

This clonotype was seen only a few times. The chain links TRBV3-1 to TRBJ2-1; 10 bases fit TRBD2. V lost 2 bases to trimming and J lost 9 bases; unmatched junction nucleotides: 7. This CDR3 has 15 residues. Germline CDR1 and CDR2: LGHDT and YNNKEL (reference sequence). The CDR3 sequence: CASSQRLAGGSEQFF. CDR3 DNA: TGTGCCAGCAGCCAACGGTTAGCGGGGGGTTCTGAGCAGTTCTTC.

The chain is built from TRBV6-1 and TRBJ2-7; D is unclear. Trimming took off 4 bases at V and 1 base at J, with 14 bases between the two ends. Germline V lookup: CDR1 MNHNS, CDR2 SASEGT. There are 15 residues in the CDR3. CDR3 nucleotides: TGTGCCAGCAGTGGGGCCCGGGCAGGATCCTACGAGCAGTACGTC. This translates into CASSGARAGSYEQYV.

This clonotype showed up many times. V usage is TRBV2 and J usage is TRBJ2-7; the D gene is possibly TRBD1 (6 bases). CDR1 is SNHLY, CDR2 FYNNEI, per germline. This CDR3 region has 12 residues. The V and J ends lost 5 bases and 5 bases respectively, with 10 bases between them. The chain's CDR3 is CASSSQGNEQYF. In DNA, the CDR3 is TGTGCCAGCAGTTCACAGGGTAACGAGCAGTACTTC.

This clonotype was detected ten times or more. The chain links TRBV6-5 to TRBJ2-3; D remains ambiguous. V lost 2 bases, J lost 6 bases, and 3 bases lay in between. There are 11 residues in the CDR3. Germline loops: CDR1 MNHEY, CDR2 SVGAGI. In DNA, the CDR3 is TGTGCCAGCAGTTACATGGATACGCAGTATTTT. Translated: CASSYMDTQYF.

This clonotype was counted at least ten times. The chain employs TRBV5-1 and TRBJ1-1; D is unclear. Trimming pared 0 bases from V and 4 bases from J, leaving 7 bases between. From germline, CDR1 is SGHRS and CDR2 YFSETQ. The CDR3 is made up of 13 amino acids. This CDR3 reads CASSLDEATEAFF. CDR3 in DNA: TGCGCCAGCAGCTTGGATGAGGCCACTGAAGCTTTCTTT.

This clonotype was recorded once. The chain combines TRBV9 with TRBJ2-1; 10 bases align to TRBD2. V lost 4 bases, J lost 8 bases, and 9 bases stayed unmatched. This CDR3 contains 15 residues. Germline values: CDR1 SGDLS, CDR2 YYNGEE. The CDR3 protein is CASSPGLADMDEQFF. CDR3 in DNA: TGTGCCAGCAGCCCCGGACTAGCGGATATGGATGAGCAGTTCTTC. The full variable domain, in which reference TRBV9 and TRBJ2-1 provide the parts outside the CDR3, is DSGVTQTPKHLITATGQRVTLRCSPRSGDLSVYWYQQSLDQGLQFLIQYYNGEERAKGNILERFSAQQFPDLHSELNLSSLELGDSALYFCASSPGLADMDEQFFGPGTRLTVL.

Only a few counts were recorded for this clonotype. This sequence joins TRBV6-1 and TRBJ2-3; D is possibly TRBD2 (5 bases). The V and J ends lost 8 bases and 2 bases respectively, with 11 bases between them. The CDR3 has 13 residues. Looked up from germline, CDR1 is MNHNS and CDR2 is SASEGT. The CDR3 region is CASSDFYTDTQYF. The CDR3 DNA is TGTGCCAGCTCGGACTTCTACACAGATACGCAGTATTTT.

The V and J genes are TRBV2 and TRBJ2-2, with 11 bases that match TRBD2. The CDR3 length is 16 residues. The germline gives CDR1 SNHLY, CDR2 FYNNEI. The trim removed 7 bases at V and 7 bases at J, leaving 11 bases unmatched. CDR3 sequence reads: CASKIAGGLVIGELFF. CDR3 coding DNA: TGTGCCAGCAAGATAGCGGGGGGGCTCGTAATCGGGGAGCTGTTTTTT.

CDR3 sequence: CASSLTTSGYTDTQYF. CDR3 nucleotides: TGTGCCAGCAGCCTAACGACTAGCGGGTACACAGATACGCAGTATTTT. The rearrangement joins TRBV14 to TRBJ2-3, with 10 bases fitting TRBD2. The V gene end was trimmed by 4 bases and the J gene end by 2 bases; junction bases not matched to a gene: 6. The germline V gene encodes CDR1 SGHDN and CDR2 FVKESK. The CDR3 contains 16 residues.